What follows describes a single T cell receptor (beta chain). Using immunoSEQ multiplex PCR, the repertoire was profiled, and TCRdb retains in-frame clones only, with some absent. Of tens of thousands of clones in the sample, about 87% were seen once. These data originate in a study of blood T cell repertoires in COVID-19. Sequencing was done on a sample of peripheral blood. The receptor was derived from an elderly man with active COVID-19.

The CDR3 is CASSLKGLAGDPYEQYF. The CDR3 DNA follows: TGTGCCAGCAGTTTAAAGGGACTAGCGGGAGACCCCTACGAGCAGTACTTC. The genes are TRBV27 and TRBJ2-7; 14 positions agree with TRBD2. Germline V gene data show CDR1 as MNHEY and CDR2 as SMNVEV (reference sequence). This CDR3 spans 17 amino acids. The J segment lost 2 bases and the V segment lost 2 bases, leaving 5 bases of the junction unmatched.